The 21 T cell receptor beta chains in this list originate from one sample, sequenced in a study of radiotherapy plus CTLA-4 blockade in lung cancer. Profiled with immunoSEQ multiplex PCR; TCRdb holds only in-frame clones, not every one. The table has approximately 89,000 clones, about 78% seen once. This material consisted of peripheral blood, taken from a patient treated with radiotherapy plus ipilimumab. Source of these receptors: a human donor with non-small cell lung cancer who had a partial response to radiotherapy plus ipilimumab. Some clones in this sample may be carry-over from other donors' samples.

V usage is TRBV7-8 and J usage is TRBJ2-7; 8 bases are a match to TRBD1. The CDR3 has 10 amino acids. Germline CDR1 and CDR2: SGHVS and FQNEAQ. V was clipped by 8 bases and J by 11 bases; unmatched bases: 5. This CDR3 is CASGDRTEYF. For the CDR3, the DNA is TGTGCCAGCGGGGACAGGACCGAGTACTTC.

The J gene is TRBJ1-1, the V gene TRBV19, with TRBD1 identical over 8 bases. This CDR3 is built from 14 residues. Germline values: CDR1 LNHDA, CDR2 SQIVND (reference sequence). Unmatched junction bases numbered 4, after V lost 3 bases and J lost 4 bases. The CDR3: CASSMYRGSTEAFF. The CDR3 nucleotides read TGTGCCAGTAGTATGTACAGGGGGAGCACTGAAGCTTTCTTT.

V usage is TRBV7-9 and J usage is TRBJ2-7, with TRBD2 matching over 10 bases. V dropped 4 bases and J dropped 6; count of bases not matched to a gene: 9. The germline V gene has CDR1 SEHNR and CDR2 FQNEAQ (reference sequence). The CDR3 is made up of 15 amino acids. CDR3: CASSYVSGRLGEQYF. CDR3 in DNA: TGTGCCAGCAGCTACGTTAGCGGGAGGTTGGGCGAGCAGTACTTC.

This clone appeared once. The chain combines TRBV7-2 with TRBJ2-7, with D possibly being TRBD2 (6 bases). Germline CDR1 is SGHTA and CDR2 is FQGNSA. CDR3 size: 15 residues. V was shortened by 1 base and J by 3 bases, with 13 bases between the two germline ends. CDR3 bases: TGTGCCAGCAGCTTAGGGGGGGTAGCGAGCTACGAGCAGTACTTC. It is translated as CASSLGGVASYEQYF.

In DNA form, the CDR3 reads TGTGCCAGCATCTCGGGAGGGACAGGGAGTTATGGCTACACCTTC. Its protein is CASISGGTGSYGYTF. The V call is TRBV6-1, the J call TRBJ1-2, with 9 bases matching TRBD1. V lost 7 bases and J lost 5; bases outside the gene matches: 11. The length of the CDR3 is 15 residues. Germline assignment: CDR1 MNHNS and CDR2 SASEGT.

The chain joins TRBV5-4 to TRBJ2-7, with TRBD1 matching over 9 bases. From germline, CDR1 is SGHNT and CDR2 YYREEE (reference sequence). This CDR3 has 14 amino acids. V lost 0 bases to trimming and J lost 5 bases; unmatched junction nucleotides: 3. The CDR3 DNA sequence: TGTGCCAGCAGCTTGGTACAGGGGGCTAACGAGCAGTACTTC. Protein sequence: CASSLVQGANEQYF.

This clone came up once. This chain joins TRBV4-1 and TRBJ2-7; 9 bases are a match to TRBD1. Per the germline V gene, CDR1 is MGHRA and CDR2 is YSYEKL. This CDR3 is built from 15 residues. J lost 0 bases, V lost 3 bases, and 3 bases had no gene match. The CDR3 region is CASSHDRGSSYEQYF. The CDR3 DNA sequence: TGCGCCAGCAGCCACGACAGGGGGAGCTCCTACGAGCAGTACTTC.

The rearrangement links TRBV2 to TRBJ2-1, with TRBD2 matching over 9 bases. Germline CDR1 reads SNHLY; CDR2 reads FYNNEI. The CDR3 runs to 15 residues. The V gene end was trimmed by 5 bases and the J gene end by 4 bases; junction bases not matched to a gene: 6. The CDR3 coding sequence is TGTGCCAGCAGTCTGCAGCGGGGGGCTTACAATGAGCAGTTCTTC. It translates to CASSLQRGAYNEQFF.

This CDR3 is CSVVNRSSYNEQFF. DNA of the CDR3: TGCAGCGTTGTGAACAGGAGCTCCTACAATGAGCAGTTCTTC. This chain joins TRBV29-1 and TRBJ2-1; maybe TRBD1 (5 bases). CDR3 length: 14 amino acids. Trimming removed 4 bases from V and 0 bases from J, with 10 bases in between. Per the germline V gene, CDR1 is SQVTM and CDR2 is ANQGSEA.

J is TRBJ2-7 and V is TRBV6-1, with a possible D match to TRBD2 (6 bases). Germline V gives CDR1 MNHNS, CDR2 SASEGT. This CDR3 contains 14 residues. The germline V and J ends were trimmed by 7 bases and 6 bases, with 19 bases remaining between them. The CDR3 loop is CASNWRETRIEQYF. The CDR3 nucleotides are TGTGCCAGCAATTGGAGGGAGACTAGAATCGAGCAGTACTTC.

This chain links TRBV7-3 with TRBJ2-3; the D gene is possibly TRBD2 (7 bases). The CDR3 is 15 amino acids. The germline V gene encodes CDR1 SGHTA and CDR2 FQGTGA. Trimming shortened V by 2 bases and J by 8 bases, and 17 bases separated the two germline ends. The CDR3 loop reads CASSLEGGDLRTQYF. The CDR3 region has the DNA TGTGCCAGCAGCTTAGAGGGGGGGGATCTCCGTACGCAGTATTTT.

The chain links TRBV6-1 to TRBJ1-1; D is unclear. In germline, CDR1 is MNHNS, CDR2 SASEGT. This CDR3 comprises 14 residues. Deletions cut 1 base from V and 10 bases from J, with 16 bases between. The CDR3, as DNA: TGTGCCAGCAGTGAAGTCGTCCAACCTGCGGCAGCTTTCTTT. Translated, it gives CASSEVVQPAAAFF.

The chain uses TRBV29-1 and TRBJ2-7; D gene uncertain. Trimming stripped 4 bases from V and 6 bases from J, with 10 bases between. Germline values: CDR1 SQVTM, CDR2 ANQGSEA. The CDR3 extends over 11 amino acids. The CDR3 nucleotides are TGCAGCGTTGTAACTTCCGGCGAGCAGTACTTC. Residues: CSVVTSGEQYF.

The CDR3 reads CASNPFGGTEAFF. In DNA, the CDR3 is TGTGCCAGCAATCCCTTTGGAGGGACTGAAGCTTTCTTT. The chain uses TRBV19 and TRBJ1-1; D gene unclear. Trimming pared 9 bases from V and 5 bases from J, leaving 16 bases between. CDR3 length: 13 amino acids. The germline V gene has CDR1 LNHDA and CDR2 SQIVND (reference sequence). Drawing the rest from reference TRBV19 and TRBJ1-1, the complete variable domain is DGGITQSPKYLFRKEGQNVTLSCEQNLNHDAMYWYRQDPGQGLRLIYYSQIVNDFQKGDIAEGYSVSREKKESFPLTVTSAQKNPTAFYLCASNPFGGTEAFFGQGTRLTVV.

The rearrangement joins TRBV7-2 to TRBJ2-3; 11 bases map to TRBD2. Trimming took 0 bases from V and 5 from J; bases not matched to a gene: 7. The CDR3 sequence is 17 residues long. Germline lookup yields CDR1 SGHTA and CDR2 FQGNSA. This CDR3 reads CASSLAPGLAVRDTQYF. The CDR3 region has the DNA TGTGCCAGCAGCTTAGCCCCGGGACTAGCGGTAAGAGATACGCAGTATTTT.

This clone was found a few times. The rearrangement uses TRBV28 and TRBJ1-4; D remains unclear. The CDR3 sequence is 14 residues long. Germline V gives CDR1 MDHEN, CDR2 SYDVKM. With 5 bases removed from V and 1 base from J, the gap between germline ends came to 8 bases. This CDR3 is CASSPGLTNEKLFF. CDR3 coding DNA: TGTGCCAGCAGTCCGGGGTTAACTAATGAAAAACTGTTTTTT.

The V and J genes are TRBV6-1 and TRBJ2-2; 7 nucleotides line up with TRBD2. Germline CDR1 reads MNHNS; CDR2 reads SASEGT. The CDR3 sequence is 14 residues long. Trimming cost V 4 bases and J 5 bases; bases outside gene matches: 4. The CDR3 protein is CASSVWGGTGELFF. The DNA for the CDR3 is TGTGCCAGCAGTGTATGGGGAGGGACCGGGGAGCTGTTTTTT.

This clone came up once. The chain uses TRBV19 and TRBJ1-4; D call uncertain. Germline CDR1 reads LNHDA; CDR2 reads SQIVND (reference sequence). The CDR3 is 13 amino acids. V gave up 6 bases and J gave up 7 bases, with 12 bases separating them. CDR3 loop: CASSLPVGEKLFF. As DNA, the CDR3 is TGTGCCAGTAGCCTTCCCGTCGGTGAAAAACTGTTTTTT.

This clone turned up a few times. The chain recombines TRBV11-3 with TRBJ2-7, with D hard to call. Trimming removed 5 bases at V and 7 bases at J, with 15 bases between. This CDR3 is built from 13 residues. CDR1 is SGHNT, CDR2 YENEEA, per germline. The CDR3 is CASSPLFAREQYF. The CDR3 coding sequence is TGTGCCAGCAGCCCCCTTTTCGCCCGGGAGCAGTACTTC.

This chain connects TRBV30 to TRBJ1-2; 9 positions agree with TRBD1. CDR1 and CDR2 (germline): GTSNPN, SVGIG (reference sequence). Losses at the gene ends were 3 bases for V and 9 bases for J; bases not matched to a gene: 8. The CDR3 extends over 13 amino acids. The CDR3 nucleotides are TGTGCCTGGAGGTCGGGACAGGGCTTGCGCTACACCTTC. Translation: CAWRSGQGLRYTF.

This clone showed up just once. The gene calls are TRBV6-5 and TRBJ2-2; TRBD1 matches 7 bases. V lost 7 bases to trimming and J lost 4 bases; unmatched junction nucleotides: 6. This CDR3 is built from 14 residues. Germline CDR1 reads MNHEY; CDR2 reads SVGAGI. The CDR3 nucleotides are TGTGCCAGCATTAGACAGGGCGGCACCGGGGAGCTGTTTTTT. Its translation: CASIRQGGTGELFF.